The rows below give T cell receptor beta chains drawn from one sample of a study of blood T cells in healthy people across ages. TCRdb called the 5' RACE reads again in MiXCR, with one record for every CDR3 protein. In the table there are some 750,000 distinct CDR3 sequences, 20% to 25% of which are singletons. Sequencing was performed on blood. All receptors derive from a man in his 70s in good health. CDR3s include the opening cysteine and the closing phenylalanine or tryptophan. The D gene is left open where the match is weak. A row's size may be missing; if present it is once, few, many or a size class.

clone size,V gene,D gene,J gene,CDR3 DNA,CDR3 protein
few,TRBV12-3/TRBV12-4,TRBD1,TRBJ2-5,TGTGCCAACAGTCCTTCCCCGGGACAGGGCCAAGAGACCCAGTACTTC,CANSPSPGQGQETQYF
once,TRBV6-1,TRBD1,TRBJ1-1,TGTGCCAGCAGGGACAGGGGGCGAGTAAACACTGAAGCTTTCTTT,CASRDRGRVNTEAFF
NA,TRBV28,NA,TRBJ2-1,TGTGCCAGCAGTGCTAGTGTGGGAAGGGGCGCGTACAATGAGCAGTTCTTC,CASSASVGRGAYNEQFF
few,TRBV5-1,NA,TRBJ2-3,TGCGCCAGCAGCTTGGAGACAGTCAGCACAGATACGCAGTATTTT,CASSLETVSTDTQYF
NA,TRBV29-1,NA,TRBJ1-2,TGCAGCGTTCTTGGGGAGAGTCCCGGCTACACCTTC,CSVLGESPGYTF
few,TRBV5-6,NA,TRBJ2-2,TGTGCCAGCAGCTCCCAAGGGAGACTGCAGACCGGGGAGCTGTTTTTT,CASSSQGRLQTGELFF
NA,TRBV7-3,TRBD2,TRBJ2-3,TGTGCCAGCAGCTTACACGGGAGGACCTCCACAGATACGCAGTATTTT,CASSLHGRTSTDTQYF
NA,TRBV20-1,NA,TRBJ1-3,TGCAGTGCCTTCCTGCGCGGAAACACCATATATTTT,CSAFLRGNTIYF
NA,TRBV20-1,NA,TRBJ2-1,TGCAGTGCTCGGCGGCCACCCCCCTACAATGAGCAGTTCTTC,CSARRPPPYNEQFF
many,TRBV2,TRBD1,TRBJ2-1,TGTGCCAGCAGTTCTGACAGGGGGCCCTACAATGAGCAGTTCTTC,CASSSDRGPYNEQFF
NA,TRBV6-2/TRBV6-3,TRBD2,TRBJ2-3,TGTGCCAGCAGTCGATACCTAGCGGGAGAGTTGAATACGCAGTATTTT,CASSRYLAGELNTQYF
few,TRBV5-1,NA,TRBJ1-1,TGCGCCAGCAGCTCAGCCGACTTGAACACTGAAGCTTTCTTT,CASSSADLNTEAFF
NA,TRBV20-1,NA,TRBJ1-2,TGCAGTGCCTTGTTACAGGGCTATGGCTACACCTTC,CSALLQGYGYTF
few,TRBV12-3/TRBV12-4,NA,TRBJ1-1,TGTGCCAGCAGGCTCGCCAGGATCACTGAAGCTTTCTTT,CASRLARITEAFF
few,TRBV7-2,NA,TRBJ2-5,TGTGCCAGCAGCCCCCGTAGCGGGACAGGAGGAGAGACCCAGTACTTC,CASSPRSGTGGETQYF
NA,TRBV5-1,TRBD2,TRBJ2-1,TGCGCCAGCAGCTTCCCAACCGGGACTAGCGGGCCCCACTCCTACAATGAGCAGTTCTTC,CASSFPTGTSGPHSYNEQFF
NA,TRBV9,NA,TRBJ1-3,TGTGCCAGCAGCGCCGGTCCCGGAAACACCATATATTTT,CASSAGPGNTIYF
NA,TRBV29-1,NA,TRBJ2-5,TGCAGCGTTGAAGTATTAGCCCAAGAGACCCAGTACTTC,CSVEVLAQETQYF
NA,TRBV5-5,NA,TRBJ2-1,TGTGCCAGCAGTAAAACAGGGGACTTTTACAATGAGCAGTTCTTC,CASSKTGDFYNEQFF
NA,TRBV20-1,NA,TRBJ2-1,TGCAGTGCTAGAGGCATGGTCGGCTTCTACAATGAGCAGTTCTTC,CSARGMVGFYNEQFF